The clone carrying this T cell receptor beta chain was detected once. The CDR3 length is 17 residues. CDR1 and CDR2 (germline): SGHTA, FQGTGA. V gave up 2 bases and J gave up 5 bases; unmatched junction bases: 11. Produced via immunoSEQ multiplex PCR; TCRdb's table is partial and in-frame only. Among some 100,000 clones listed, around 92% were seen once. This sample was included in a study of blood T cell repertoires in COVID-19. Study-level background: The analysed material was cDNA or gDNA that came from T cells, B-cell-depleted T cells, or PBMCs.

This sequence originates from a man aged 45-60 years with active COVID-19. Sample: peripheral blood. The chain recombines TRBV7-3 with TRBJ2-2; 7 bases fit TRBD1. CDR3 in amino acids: CASSLGLTGDGTGELFF. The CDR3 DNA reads TGTGCCAGCAGCTTAGGTCTTACAGGGGACGGGACCGGGGAGCTGTTTTTT.